This is a list of T cell receptor beta chains from one sample in a study of cytomegalovirus exposure and HLA in healthy donors. Profiled with immunoSEQ multiplex PCR; TCRdb holds only in-frame clones, not every one. The data show 80,000 to 100,000 clones, around 85% seen once. Sequencing input: PBMCs. These receptors came from a man aged 40-49 years in good health and CMV-seropositive. CDR3s include the opening cysteine and the closing phenylalanine or tryptophan. A D gene is named only where the DNA matches it firmly. Some rows mark clone size as missing; the rest say once, few, many or name a class of expanded clone.

cdr3_length,d_call,v_call,clone_size,j_call,cdr3_nt,cdr3_aa
14,TRBD2,TRBV16,.,TRBJ2-7,TGTGCCTCTGACCGGGGGACTAGCGGGACCGAGCAGTACTTC,CASDRGTSGTEQYF
14,TRBD1,TRBV9,.,TRBJ1-2,TGTGCCAGCAGCGGAGGGGGCCCGGACTATGGCTACACCTTC,CASSGGGPDYGYTF
16,.,TRBV4-1,few,TRBJ1-4,TGCGCCAGCAGCCATAGCAGGGAGGCGACTAATGAAAAACTGTTTTTT,CASSHSREATNEKLFF
16,TRBD1,TRBV19,.,TRBJ2-7,TGCGCCAGTAGGCGAACCGGACAGGCTGGGGCCTACGAGCAGTACTTC,CASRRTGQAGAYEQYF
12,.,TRBV11-1,.,TRBJ2-5,TGTGCCAGCAGCCCGGGCCAAGAGACCCAGTACTTC,CASSPGQETQYF
14,TRBD1,TRBV2,.,TRBJ1-4,TGTGCCAGCAGTTCCGGGACAGGGGGAGAAAAACTGTTTTTT,CASSSGTGGEKLFF
13,TRBD1,TRBV2,.,TRBJ1-2,TGTGCCAGCAAGACAGGGGCCCTATATGGCTACACCTTC,CASKTGALYGYTF
14,.,TRBV28,few,TRBJ2-5,TGTGCCAGCAGTTCTCCTGAGTACCAAGAGACCCAGTACTTC,CASSSPEYQETQYF
17,TRBD2,TRBV4-2,few,TRBJ2-1,TGTGCCAGCAGCCACCCCACTGGGACTAGCGGGAGAAATGAGCAGTTCTTC,CASSHPTGTSGRNEQFF
14,.,TRBV18,.,TRBJ1-1,TGTGCCAGCTCGGAGGCAGGGGCTAACACTGAAGCTTTCTTT,CASSEAGANTEAFF
17,TRBD1,TRBV5-1,.,TRBJ2-3,TGCGCCAGCAGCCTCTACTTTAGGACAGGGACGACAGATACGCAGTATTTT,CASSLYFRTGTTDTQYF
15,TRBD1,TRBV14,few,TRBJ2-5,TGTGCCAGCAGCCAAGGACAGGGGAGGCAAGAGACCCAGTACTTC,CASSQGQGRQETQYF
13,.,TRBV11-2,.,TRBJ2-7,TGTGCCAGCAGCTTGGGCAGGGCAGGCGAGCAGTACTTC,CASSLGRAGEQYF
13,.,TRBV7-2,.,TRBJ2-5,TGTGCCAGCAGCTCACAACTAGTTGAGACCCAGTACTTC,CASSSQLVETQYF
15,TRBD1,TRBV5-1,.,TRBJ1-2,TGCGCCAGCAGCTTGGGGACAGGGAACGACTATGGCTACACCTTC,CASSLGTGNDYGYTF
15,TRBD1,TRBV5-1,.,TRBJ1-4,TGCGCCAGCAGCTTGGAGACGACAGGGATTGAAAAACTGTTTTTT,CASSLETTGIEKLFF
17,.,TRBV7-9,.,TRBJ1-1,TGTGCCAGCAGCTTAGCCCTTCGGACAGCGATCGAATTTGAAGCTTTCTTT,CASSLALRTAIEFEAFF
13,TRBD1,TRBV5-6,.,TRBJ2-5,TGTGCCAGCAGCGTGACAGGGGCAGAGACCCAGTACTTC,CASSVTGAETQYF
18,.,TRBV19,.,TRBJ1-3,TGTGCCAGTAGTACACGACAGGTCTCGGGGAGCTCTGGAAACACCATATATTTT,CASSTRQVSGSSGNTIYF
14,.,TRBV28,.,TRBJ2-7,TGTGCCAGCCCCTGGCGGGGGCCCGGGGGCGAGCAGTACTTC,CASPWRGPGGEQYF
16,.,TRBV7-9,.,TRBJ1-1,TGTGCCAGCAGCTTAGCCAGTTGGGGAGAAGACACTGAAGCTTTCTTT,CASSLASWGEDTEAFF
12,.,TRBV6-1,.,TRBJ2-1,TGTGCCAGCAGGCGACAGAGAAATGAGCAGTTCTTC,CASRRQRNEQFF
15,TRBD1,TRBV2,.,TRBJ1-4,TGTGCCAGCAGAAAGGACAGGCCCACTAATGAAAAACTGTTTTTT,CASRKDRPTNEKLFF
15,TRBD2,TRBV6-7,.,TRBJ2-7,TGTGCCAGCAGTAGGACTAGCGGGAGACCCTACGAGCAGTACTTC,CASSRTSGRPYEQYF
17,.,TRBV15,.,TRBJ1-6,TGTGCCACCAGCAGCCCTCTGACAGGCTCCTATAATTCACCCCTCCACTTT,CATSSPLTGSYNSPLHF
16,.,TRBV5-8,.,TRBJ2-5,TGTGCCAGCAGCTCCGGGTTAACCGCCTCCCAAGAGACCCAGTACTTC,CASSSGLTASQETQYF
13,.,TRBV7-8,.,TRBJ1-2,TGTGCCAGCAGCTACCGACAGGTCTATGGCTACACCTTC,CASSYRQVYGYTF
15,.,TRBV10-3,once,TRBJ1-1,TGTGCCATCAGTGTGGGCGAACAGGAGAAAGAAAAAGCTTTCTTT,CAISVGEQEKEKAFF
15,TRBD2,TRBV18,once,TRBJ2-5,TGTGCCAGCTCACCAGGGACTAGCCAAGAAGAGACCCAGTACTTC,CASSPGTSQEETQYF
16,TRBD2,TRBV18,.,TRBJ2-7,TGTGCCAGCTCACCGGGACTAGCGGGAGTAAGGGACGAGCAGTACTTC,CASSPGLAGVRDEQYF
18,TRBD2,TRBV5-4,.,TRBJ2-6,TGTGCCAGCAGCGGGATTAGCGGGAGGATCTCTGGGGCCAACGGCCTGACTTTC,CASSGISGRISGANGLTF
14,.,TRBV10-2,.,TRBJ2-1,TGCGCCAGTAGTGAGGCGAGCTCCTACAATGAGCAGTTCTTC,CASSEASSYNEQFF
13,.,TRBV6-6,few,TRBJ2-7,TGTGCCAGCAGTTACGTCTTCTCGGGGGAGCAGTACTTC,CASSYVFSGEQYF
15,.,TRBV6-5,.,TRBJ1-1,TGTGCCAGCAGGCCAACAGCAAACCAGAACACTGAAGCTTTCTTT,CASRPTANQNTEAFF
14,.,TRBV29-1,.,TRBJ2-5,TGCAGCGTTGCCCAGGACAGTCTTGGCGAGACCCAGTACTTC,CSVAQDSLGETQYF
14,.,TRBV5-1,few,TRBJ2-5,TGCGCCAGCAGCTTGGAAGGGGCCGGGGAGACCCAGTACTTC,CASSLEGAGETQYF
11,.,TRBV7-9,.,TRBJ2-5,TGTGCCAGCAGCTTGAACTACGACCAGTACTTC,CASSLNYDQYF
14,TRBD1,TRBV5-5,.,TRBJ1-5,TGTGCCAGCAGCGCTACAGGGGTTGAACAGCCCCAGCATTTT,CASSATGVEQPQHF
17,TRBD2,TRBV7-2,.,TRBJ2-3,TGTGCCAGCAGCTTAGGAACCCTAGCGGGGGGGAAAGATACGCAGTATTTT,CASSLGTLAGGKDTQYF
16,TRBD2,TRBV5-1,.,TRBJ2-1,TGCGCCAGCAGCTCGAACGCAGCGGGGGCTTACAATGAGCAGTTCTTC,CASSSNAAGAYNEQFF
13,.,TRBV18,.,TRBJ2-5,TGTGCCAGCTCACCGCGGCAGCAAGAGACCCAGTACTTC,CASSPRQQETQYF
19,TRBD2,TRBV10-3,.,TRBJ2-1,TGTGCCATCACCGGAAGGGGGACTAGCGGGAAAAACTCCTACAATGAGCAGTTCTTC,CAITGRGTSGKNSYNEQFF
17,.,TRBV27,.,TRBJ1-5,TGTGCCAGCAGTTGCCTGAACAGGAGCTTTGTCTATCAGCCCCAGCATTTT,CASSCLNRSFVYQPQHF
14,.,TRBV27,.,TRBJ1-2,TGTGCCAGCAGCCTGACGAGGAACCCAATCAAGCACACCTTC,CASSLTRNPIKHTF
13,.,TRBV9,.,TRBJ1-2,TGTGCCAGCAGCGACGTCAGGGCGTATGGCTACACCTTC,CASSDVRAYGYTF
15,TRBD2,TRBV7-9,.,TRBJ2-7,TGTGCCAGCAGCTTGGGCGGGGGGGCGAATCACGAGCAGTACTTC,CASSLGGGANHEQYF